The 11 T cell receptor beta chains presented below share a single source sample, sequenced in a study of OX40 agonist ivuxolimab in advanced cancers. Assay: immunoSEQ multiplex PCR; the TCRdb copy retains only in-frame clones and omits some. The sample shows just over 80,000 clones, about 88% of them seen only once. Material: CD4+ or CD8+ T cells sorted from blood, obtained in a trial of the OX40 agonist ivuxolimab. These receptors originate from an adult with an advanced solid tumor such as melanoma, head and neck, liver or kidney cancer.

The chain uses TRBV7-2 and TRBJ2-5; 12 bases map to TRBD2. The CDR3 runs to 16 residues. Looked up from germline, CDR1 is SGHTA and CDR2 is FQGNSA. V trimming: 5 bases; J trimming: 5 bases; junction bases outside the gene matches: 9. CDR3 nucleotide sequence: TGTGCCAGCAGCGTACGGACTAGCGGGGCCCGTGAGACCCAGTACTTC. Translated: CASSVRTSGARETQYF. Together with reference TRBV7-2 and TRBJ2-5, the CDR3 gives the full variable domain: GAGVSQSPSNKVTEKGKDVELRCDPISGHTALYWYRQSLGQGLEFLIYFQGNSAPDKSGLPSDRFSAERTGGSVSTLTIQRTQQEDSAVYLCASSVRTSGARETQYFGPGTRLLVL.

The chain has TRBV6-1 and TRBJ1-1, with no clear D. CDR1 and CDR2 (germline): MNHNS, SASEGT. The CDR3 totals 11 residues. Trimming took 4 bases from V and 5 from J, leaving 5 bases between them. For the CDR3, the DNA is TGTGCCAGCAGTGGGCAGACTGAAGCTTTCTTT. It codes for CASSGQTEAFF.

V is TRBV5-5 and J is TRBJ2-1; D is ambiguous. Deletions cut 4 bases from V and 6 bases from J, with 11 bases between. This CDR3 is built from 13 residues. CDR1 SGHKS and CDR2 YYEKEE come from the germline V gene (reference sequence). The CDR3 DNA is TGTGCCAGCAGCCTCTACCACGGCAATGAGCAGTTCTTC. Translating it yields CASSLYHGNEQFF.

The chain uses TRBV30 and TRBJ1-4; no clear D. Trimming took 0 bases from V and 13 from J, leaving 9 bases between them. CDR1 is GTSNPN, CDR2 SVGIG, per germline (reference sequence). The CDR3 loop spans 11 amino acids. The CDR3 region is CAWSVGQRLFF. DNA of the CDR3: TGTGCCTGGAGTGTCGGGCAGAGACTGTTTTTT.

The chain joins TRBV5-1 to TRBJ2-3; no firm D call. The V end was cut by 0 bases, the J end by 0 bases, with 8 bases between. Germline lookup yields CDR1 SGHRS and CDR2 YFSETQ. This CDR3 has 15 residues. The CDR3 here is CASSLEETSTDTQYF. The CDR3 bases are TGCGCCAGCAGCTTGGAGGAAACCAGCACAGATACGCAGTATTTT. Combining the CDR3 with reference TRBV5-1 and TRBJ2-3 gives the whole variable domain KAGVTQTPRYLIKTRGQQVTLSCSPISGHRSVSWYQQTPGQGLQFLFEYFSETQRNKGNFPGRFSGRQFSNSRSEMNVSTLELGDSALYLCASSLEETSTDTQYFGPGTRLTVL.

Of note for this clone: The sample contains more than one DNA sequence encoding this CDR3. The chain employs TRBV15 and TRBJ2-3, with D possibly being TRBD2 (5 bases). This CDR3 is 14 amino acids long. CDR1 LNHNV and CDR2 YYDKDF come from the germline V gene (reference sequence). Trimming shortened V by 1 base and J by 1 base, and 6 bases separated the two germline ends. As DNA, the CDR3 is TGTGCCACCAGCAGAGGGACTCGCACAGATACGCAGTATTTT. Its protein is CATSRGTRTDTQYF. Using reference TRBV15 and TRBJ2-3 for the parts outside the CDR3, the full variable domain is DAMVIQNPRYQVTQFGKPVTLSCSQTLNHNVMYWYQQKSSQAPKLLFHYYDKDFNNEADTPDNFQSRRPNTSFCFLDIRSPGLGDTAMYLCATSRGTRTDTQYFGPGTRLTVL.

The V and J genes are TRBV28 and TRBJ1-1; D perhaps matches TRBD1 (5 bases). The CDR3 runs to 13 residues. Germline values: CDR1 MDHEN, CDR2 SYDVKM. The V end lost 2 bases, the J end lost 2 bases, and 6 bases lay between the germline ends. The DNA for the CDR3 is TGTGCCAGCAGTTTACAGGGAAACACTGAAGCTTTCTTT. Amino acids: CASSLQGNTEAFF.

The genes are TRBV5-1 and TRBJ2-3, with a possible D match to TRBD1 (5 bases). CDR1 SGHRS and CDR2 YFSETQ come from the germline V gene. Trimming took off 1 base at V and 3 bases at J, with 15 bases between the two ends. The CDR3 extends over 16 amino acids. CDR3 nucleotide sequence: TGCGCCAGCAGCTTGAGGGCGCAGGGTCAGACAGATACGCAGTATTTT. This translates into CASSLRAQGQTDTQYF.

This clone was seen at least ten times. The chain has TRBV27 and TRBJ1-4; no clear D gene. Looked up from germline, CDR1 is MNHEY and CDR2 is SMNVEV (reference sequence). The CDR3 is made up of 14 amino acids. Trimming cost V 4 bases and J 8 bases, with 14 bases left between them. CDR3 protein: CASSSLSVREKLFF. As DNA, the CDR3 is TGTGCCAGCAGTTCCCTCAGTGTCCGGGAAAAACTGTTTTTT.

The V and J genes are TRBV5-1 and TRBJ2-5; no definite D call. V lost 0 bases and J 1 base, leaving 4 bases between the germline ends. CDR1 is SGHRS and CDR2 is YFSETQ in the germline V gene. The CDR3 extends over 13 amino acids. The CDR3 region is CASSLGLQETQYF. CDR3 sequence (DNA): TGCGCCAGCAGCTTGGGCCTCCAAGAGACCCAGTACTTC.

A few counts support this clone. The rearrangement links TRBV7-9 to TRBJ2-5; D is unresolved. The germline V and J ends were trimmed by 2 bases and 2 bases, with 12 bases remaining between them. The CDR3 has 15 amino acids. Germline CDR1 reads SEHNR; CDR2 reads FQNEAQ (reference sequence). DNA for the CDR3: TGTGCCAGCAGCTTACTTGTGGCACAACAAGAGACCCAGTACTTC. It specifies CASSLLVAQQETQYF.